Listed here are 17 T cell receptor beta chains from one sample, sequenced in a study of blood T cell dynamics during melanoma immunotherapy. Time point denoted: week 3, after first cycle of checkpoint inhibitor. Measured with immunoSEQ multiplex PCR; TCRdb has only the in-frame clones, and not every one. The sample comprises approximately 15,000 clones, 70% to 90% of which are singletons, and 5% to 5.5% rests with the top ten. The starting material was blood, obtained from a patient treated with checkpoint blockade. The receptors were sampled from a human donor with melanoma.

The V and J genes are TRBV5-4 and TRBJ2-1, with 9 positions matching TRBD2. The CDR3 loop spans 15 amino acids. Germline assignment: CDR1 SGHNT and CDR2 YYREEE (reference sequence). J gave up 5 bases and V 4 bases, and 7 bases lay outside the gene matches. The CDR3 DNA sequence: TGTGCCAGCAGCGAGGGACTAGCCGTTAACAATGAGCAGTTCTTC. It encodes CASSEGLAVNNEQFF.

The V call is TRBV6-1, the J call TRBJ1-6; D call uncertain. The length of the CDR3 is 13 residues. The V gene's germline CDR1 is MNHNS and CDR2 SASEGT. Trimming took 0 bases from V and 16 from J, leaving 13 bases between them. CDR3 residues: CASSEALAQTLHF. The CDR3 coding sequence is TGTGCCAGCAGTGAAGCTTTGGCCCAGACTCTCCACTTT.

V is TRBV12-5 and J is TRBJ2-3; 9 nucleotides line up with TRBD2. V dropped 5 bases and J dropped 4; count of bases not matched to a gene: 4. CDR3 length: 14 residues. CDR1 and CDR2 from the germline V gene are LGHNT and FRNRAP. The CDR3, as DNA: TGTGCTAGTGGTAATAGCGGGAGCGCAGATACGCAGTATTTT. As protein: CASGNSGSADTQYF.

The V call is TRBV5-5, the J call TRBJ2-5; 8 bases are shared with TRBD1. The ends lost 1 base at V and 5 bases at J; junction bases unmatched: 1. This CDR3 contains 13 residues. Germline-derived CDR1 and CDR2 are SGHKS and YYEKEE (reference sequence). The CDR3 coding sequence is TGTGCCAGCAGCTTGCAGGGGGCTGAGACCCAGTACTTC. Protein: CASSLQGAETQYF.

The rearrangement uses TRBV18 and TRBJ1-1; no clear D gene. The V end lost 0 bases, the J end lost 1 base, and 6 bases lay between the germline ends. Germline-derived CDR1 and CDR2 are KGHSH and LQKENI. The CDR3 is 14 residues long. This CDR3 is CASSPPFKNTEAFF. CDR3 sequence (DNA): TGTGCCAGCTCACCACCTTTTAAGAACACTGAAGCTTTCTTT. Together with reference TRBV18 and TRBJ1-1, the CDR3 gives the full variable domain: NAGVMQNPRHLVRRRGQEARLRCSPMKGHSHVYWYRQLPEEGLKFMVYLQKENIIDESGMPKERFSAEFPKEGPSILRIQQVVRGDSAAYFCASSPPFKNTEAFFGQGTRLTVV.

The gene calls are TRBV4-2 and TRBJ2-7, with D possibly being TRBD1 or TRBD2 (5 bases each). The CDR3 consists of 16 residues. From germline, CDR1 is LGHNA and CDR2 YNFKEQ. V lost 1 base, J lost 4 bases, and 17 bases lay in between. The CDR3 spells CASSQVGTPERYEQYF. CDR3 DNA sequence: TGTGCCAGCAGCCAAGTCGGGACCCCTGAGCGGTACGAGCAGTACTTC.

V gene TRBV5-6 combines with J gene TRBJ1-2, with D unresolved. Trimming pared 0 bases from V and 6 bases from J, leaving 12 bases between. CDR3 length equals 14 residues. Germline CDR1 is SGHDT and CDR2 is YYEEEE. For the CDR3, the DNA is TGTGCCAGCAGCTTGGGCATGGGAGGCGATGGCTACACCTTC. Encoded protein: CASSLGMGGDGYTF.

This clone was seen more than once but under ten times. The chain is built from TRBV5-6 and TRBJ1-5; possible D gene TRBD1, 5 bases. Trimming removed 5 bases at V and 0 bases at J, with 21 bases between. The V gene's germline CDR1 is SGHDT and CDR2 YYEEEE. The CDR3 runs 18 residues. CDR3 nucleotides: TGTGCCAGCAGGACCGGGACCTCCGTAGGTATTAGCAATCAGCCCCAGCATTTT. Translated, it gives CASRTGTSVGISNQPQHF.

This clone was seen a single time. This chain's CDR3 is CASSLAGGPETQYF. The DNA for the CDR3 is TGTGCCAGTAGTCTAGCGGGAGGGCCGGAGACCCAGTACTTC. V is TRBV19 and J is TRBJ2-5; 12 positions agree with TRBD2. There are 14 residues in the CDR3. Looked up from germline, CDR1 is LNHDA and CDR2 is SQIVND (reference sequence). The junction had 3 bases not matched to a gene; V was cut back by 5 bases and J by 5 bases.

The chain links TRBV28 to TRBJ2-5, with a weak D call TRBD1 (5 bases). The V gene's germline CDR1 is MDHEN and CDR2 SYDVKM. This CDR3 is 14 amino acids long. V was clipped by 3 bases and J by 6 bases, with 14 bases between them. Here the CDR3 reads CASSFRQRGKTQYF. CDR3 DNA sequence: TGTGCCAGCAGTTTTAGACAGAGAGGAAAGACCCAGTACTTC.

The chain uses TRBV5-1 and TRBJ1-1; D not certain. Germline V gene data show CDR1 as SGHRS and CDR2 as YFSETQ. The CDR3 covers 11 residues. V was clipped by 8 bases and J by 5 bases, with 10 bases between them. This CDR3 is CASRRETEAFF. The CDR3 DNA reads TGCGCCAGTCGCCGGGAGACTGAAGCTTTCTTT.

The DNA of the CDR3 is TGTGCCAGCAGCGCACGGTCTAGCGGCCCAGTCAATGAGCAGTTCTTC. It specifies CASSARSSGPVNEQFF. The V and J genes are TRBV9 and TRBJ2-1; 7 nucleotides line up with TRBD2. V was clipped by 3 bases and J by 6 bases; unmatched bases: 12. CDR1 SGDLS and CDR2 YYNGEE come from the germline V gene. The CDR3 runs 16 residues.

This clone was seen once. The V call is TRBV5-5, the J call TRBJ1-1; TRBD1 matches 7 bases. Germline lookup yields CDR1 SGHKS and CDR2 YYEKEE (reference sequence). This CDR3 contains 15 residues. Unmatched junction bases numbered 11, after V lost 7 bases and J lost 2 bases. The CDR3 DNA reads as TGTGCCAGCGGACCCTTGGGACAGAGTAACACTGAAGCTTTCTTT. This codes for CASGPLGQSNTEAFF.

The chain is built from TRBV6-4 and TRBJ2-3; weak D call: TRBD2 (6 bases). The CDR3 sequence is 15 residues long. The V end was cut by 0 bases, the J end by 5 bases, with 12 bases between. Germline CDR1 MRHNA, CDR2 SNTAGT. CDR3 loop: CASSDSGMGGDTQYF. The CDR3 bases are TGTGCCAGCAGTGACTCGGGGATGGGGGGAGATACGCAGTATTTT.

This clone appeared a few times. The chain is built from TRBV4-1 and TRBJ1-5; D might be TRBD1 (6 bases). The CDR3 totals 16 residues. Trimming pared 0 bases from V and 0 bases from J, leaving 9 bases between. Germline V gene data show CDR1 as MGHRA and CDR2 as YSYEKL. The CDR3 sequence is CASSQDPGDSNQPQHF. CDR3 bases: TGCGCCAGCAGCCAAGATCCAGGGGATAGCAATCAGCCCCAGCATTTT.

Concerning this clone itself: A junction boundary mismatches the germline segment, possibly from a read error. This chain connects TRBV28 to TRBJ1-3; 7 positions agree with TRBD1. Germline V gene sequence: CDR1 MDHEN, CDR2 SYDVKM. The CDR3 contains 15 residues. DNA of the CDR3: TGTGCCAGCAGTTCAACAGGGGCGACCGGAACCACCATATATTTT. Translation: CASSSTGATGTTIYF. Based on the CDR3 plus reference TRBV28 and TRBJ1-3, the full variable domain is DVKVTQSSRYLVKRTGEKVFLECVQDMDHENMFWYRQDPGLGLRLIYFSYDVKMKEKGDIPEGYSVSREKKERFSLILESASTNQTSMYLCASSSTGATGTTIYFGEGSWLTVV.

V is TRBV11-3 and J is TRBJ2-1; TRBD2 agrees at 7 bases. This CDR3 comprises 15 residues. CDR1 is SGHNT, CDR2 YENEEA, per germline. Trimming at V came to 1 base and at J to 0 bases, leaving 0 bases not matched to a gene. The CDR3 region has the DNA TGTGCCAGCAGCTTAGGCGGGAGCTCCTACAATGAGCAGTTCTTC. Protein product: CASSLGGSSYNEQFF.